This TCR beta chain was identified during a study of CD8 T cells in ankylosing spondylitis. Points from the study as a whole: Ankylosing spondylitis blood appeared to carry a characteristic TCR beta motif of roughly eight highly homologous variants. Relatively scarce in peripheral blood, disease-linked clones were CD8+. Matched ankylosing spondylitis synovial fluid reportedly showed significant enrichment of disease-linked clones.

CDR3 size: 15 residues. V lost 3 bases, J lost 4 bases, and 14 bases lay in between. Germline CDR1 and CDR2: MNHEY and SVGAGI. Making use of molecular barcodes, quantitative 5'-RACE generated TCR beta libraries. MiXCR was run by TCRdb on the 5' RACE reads, yielding one entry per CDR3 protein. The sample has 380,000 or so distinct CDR3 sequences, 20% seen once; the top ten hold about 12%. This clonotype was seen a handful of times. Its antigen is as yet unknown. The rearrangement joins TRBV6-5 to TRBJ2-3, with a weak D call TRBD1 (5 bases). The receptor was isolated from a male donor with ankylosing spondylitis or in good health (not recorded which). Sample: blood, either unsorted or a sorted T cell fraction (not recorded which). The CDR3 sequence: CASSYSGLGPDTQYF. CDR3 nucleotide sequence: TGTGCCAGCAGTTATTCAGGGCTGGGCCCAGATACGCAGTATTTT.